Listed here are 10 T cell receptor beta chains from one sample, sequenced in a study of T cells expressing NK-cell markers. Each CDR3 protein gets one entry in TCRdb, which reprocessed the 5' RACE reads and gives no DNA. The ten most abundant clones cover almost 1.5% of a sample with roughly 450,000 distinct CDR3 sequences. Sequenced input: blood T cells: a sorted CD56 or NKG2C T cell subset, CD4+ or CD8+ T cells, or bulk PBMC T cells (not recorded which). The receptors stem from a woman aged 45-65 years in good health.

The rearrangement uses TRBV12-3 or TRBV12-4 and TRBJ2-1; TCRdb's D call of TRBD2 is untestable without DNA. The CDR3 loop spans 15 amino acids. This CDR3 is CASSPVAGGSNEQFF.

The V and J genes are TRBV12-5 and TRBJ2-5; TCRdb's assignment of TRBD1 cannot be checked, as there is no DNA. The CDR3 runs to 12 residues. Looked up from germline, CDR1 is LGHNT and CDR2 is FRNRAP. CDR3 residues: CASGLVLGGQYF.

V is TRBV12-3 or TRBV12-4 and J is TRBJ2-1; TCRdb reports TRBD1, a call that lacks DNA to check it against. The CDR3 extends over 14 amino acids. This CDR3 reads CASSQRDGGHGQFF.

The chain is built from TRBV28 and TRBJ2-5; TCRdb's D call, TRBD1, is unchecked because there is no DNA. The CDR3 contains 13 residues. Germline V gives CDR1 MDHEN, CDR2 SYDVKM. The CDR3 is CASSRPGVETQYF. The full variable domain, rest sourced from reference TRBV28 and TRBJ2-5, is DVKVTQSSRYLVKRTGEKVFLECVQDMDHENMFWYRQDPGLGLRLIYFSYDVKMKEKGDIPEGYSVSREKKERFSLILESASTNQTSMYLCASSRPGVETQYFGPGTRLLVL.

The chain is built from TRBV7-6 and TRBJ2-2. Germline V CDR1 and CDR2: SGHVS, FNYEAQ. The CDR3 has 14 amino acids. The CDR3 reads CASRTPSNTGELFF.

The J gene is TRBJ2-1, the V gene TRBV12-3 or TRBV12-4. The CDR3 has 16 amino acids. Here the CDR3 reads CASSLVIGNSYNEQFF.

The V and J genes are TRBV30 and TRBJ2-4; TCRdb lists TRBD2, though no DNA is available to test this call. This CDR3 has 11 amino acids. Germline loops: CDR1 GTSNPN, CDR2 SVGIG (reference sequence). This CDR3 reads CAWSVEGKWYF.

The chain combines TRBV12-3 or TRBV12-4 with TRBJ1-2; TCRdb returns TRBD1, unconfirmable since there is no DNA. The CDR3 runs 14 residues. The CDR3 region is CASSLLGITYGYTF.

The chain employs TRBV11-2 and TRBJ2-7; without DNA, the TCRdb call of TRBD1 cannot be checked. Germline CDR1 is SGHAT and CDR2 is FQNNGV. The length of the CDR3 is 15 residues. CDR3 loop: CASSPGRDRAYEQYF.

The CDR3 is CASSSGQGAWGYTF. This chain uses TRBV7-2 with TRBJ1-2; TCRdb's D call, TRBD1, is unchecked because there is no DNA. CDR3 length: 14 residues. The germline V gene has CDR1 SGHTA and CDR2 FQGNSA.